These 23 T cell receptor beta chains were all obtained from the same sample, sequenced in a study of blood T cell repertoires in COVID-19. Libraries were prepared by immunoSEQ multiplex PCR; TCRdb keeps only in-frame clonotypes and omits some of them. The table includes approximately 44,000 clones, 75% to 90% detected once. What was sequenced was peripheral blood. These receptors were obtained from a man in his fifties or sixties with active COVID-19.

This clone occurred once. CDR3 residues: CSVADREDYGYTF. The CDR3 DNA sequence: TGCAGCGTCGCGGACAGGGAGGACTATGGCTACACCTTC. The V and J genes are TRBV29-1 and TRBJ1-2; TRBD1 agrees at 8 bases. This CDR3 contains 13 residues. V shed 6 bases and J 3 bases; nucleotides not matched to a gene: 6. The germline CDR1 and CDR2 sequences are SQVTM and ANQGSEA.

This chain connects TRBV4-1 to TRBJ2-1; a weak D match, TRBD2 (6 bases). The V end was cut by 6 bases, the J end by 10 bases, with 22 bases between. CDR3 size: 15 residues. The germline V gene encodes CDR1 MGHRA and CDR2 YSYEKL. CDR3 bases: TGCGCCAGCAGTATACGTCAGGGAGGATTTGGCGAGCAGTTCTTC. This encodes CASSIRQGGFGEQFF.

This rearrangement joins TRBV5-1 to TRBJ2-1; perhaps TRBD1 as D (5 bases). V lost 0 bases and J 2 bases, leaving 9 bases between the germline ends. Germline V gives CDR1 SGHRS, CDR2 YFSETQ. This CDR3 is built from 15 residues. The CDR3 DNA reads TGCGCCAGCAGCTTGGAACAGGCGGCCTACAATGAGCAGTTCTTC. As protein: CASSLEQAAYNEQFF.

The J gene is TRBJ2-5, the V gene TRBV18; no definite D call. CDR3 length equals 12 residues. Per germline, CDR1 KGHSH and CDR2 LQKENI. V was cut by 2 bases and J by 5 bases, with 6 bases left in between. This chain's CDR3 is CASSPKPETQYF. The CDR3 region has the DNA TGTGCCAGCTCACCAAAGCCGGAGACCCAGTACTTC.

V usage is TRBV5-6 and J usage is TRBJ1-5; tentative D call: TRBD1 (6 bases). This CDR3 has 16 amino acids. Trimming cost V 2 bases and J 0 bases, with 12 bases left between them. Germline V gene sequence: CDR1 SGHDT, CDR2 YYEEEE. CDR3 DNA sequence: TGTGCCAGCAGCTTCGCTGGACAGACTAGCAATCAGCCCCAGCATTTT. As protein: CASSFAGQTSNQPQHF.

This clone was seen only once. The chain uses TRBV5-1 and TRBJ2-1; 10 bases align to TRBD2. The CDR3 runs to 16 residues. Germline V gene lookup returns CDR1 SGHRS and CDR2 YFSETQ. The junction had 8 bases not matched to a gene; V was cut back by 0 bases and J by 8 bases. The CDR3 protein is CASSLVLAGEIDEQFF. CDR3 DNA: TGCGCCAGCAGCTTGGTTCTAGCGGGAGAGATAGATGAGCAGTTCTTC.

V usage is TRBV4-1 and J usage is TRBJ2-5, with 10 bases fitting TRBD1. J lost 4 bases, V lost 1 base, and 12 bases had no gene match. The CDR3 length is 18 residues. Germline V gene data show CDR1 as MGHRA and CDR2 as YSYEKL. CDR3 DNA: TGCGCCAGCAGCCAAGGTCCGGGACAGGGGCCGATCGGAGAGACCCAGTACTTC. Amino acid sequence: CASSQGPGQGPIGETQYF.

J is TRBJ2-1 and V is TRBV3-1 (or the pseudogene TRBV3-2); D gene ambiguous. Germline V gives CDR1 LGHDT, CDR2 YNNKEL (reference sequence). There are 11 residues in the CDR3. Trimming shortened V by 1 base and J by 9 bases, and 4 bases separated the two germline ends. The CDR3 DNA reads as TGTGCCAGCAGCCAAGTAGCTGAGCAGTTCTTC. Encoded protein: CASSQVAEQFF.

V is TRBV6-2 or TRBV6-3 and J is TRBJ2-1; 7 bases map to TRBD2. The CDR3 has 11 amino acids. Looked up from germline, CDR1 is MNHEY and CDR2 is SVGEGT. V trimming: 4 bases; J trimming: 10 bases; junction bases outside the gene matches: 1. CDR3 nucleotide sequence: TGTGCCAGCAGTTGGGGGGGAGAGCAGTTCTTC. The encoded protein is CASSWGGEQFF.

This chain links TRBV19 with TRBJ2-1, with D perhaps matching TRBD1 (6 bases). The CDR3 runs 18 residues. The V end was cut by 4 bases, the J end by 2 bases, with 21 bases between. Germline CDR1 and CDR2: LNHDA and SQIVND (reference sequence). This CDR3 reads CASSKQGFRGRPYNEQFF. In nucleotides, the CDR3 is TGTGCCAGTAGTAAACAGGGTTTTCGTGGGAGACCCTACAATGAGCAGTTCTTC.

The rearrangement uses TRBV7-9 and TRBJ2-7; D is perhaps TRBD2 (6 bases). Germline lookup yields CDR1 SEHNR and CDR2 FQNEAQ (reference sequence). The CDR3 is 13 residues long. Trimming took off 5 bases at V and 4 bases at J, with 12 bases between the two ends. CDR3 sequence: CASSRGEDYEQYF. DNA for the CDR3: TGTGCCAGCAGCCGCGGGGAGGATTACGAGCAGTACTTC.

CDR3 nucleotide sequence: TGTGCCAGCAGTTGGCGGAGCTCCTACGAGCAGTACTTC. Protein sequence: CASSWRSSYEQYF. The V gene is TRBV27, the J gene TRBJ2-7; no clear D gene. The CDR3 has 13 amino acids. Trimming took off 4 bases at V and 0 bases at J, with 7 bases between the two ends. CDR1 and CDR2 (germline): MNHEY, SMNVEV (reference sequence).

This clone appeared once. The chain couples TRBV11-3 to TRBJ2-7, with a tentative D call TRBD1 (5 bases). The V and J ends lost 5 bases and 0 bases respectively, with 11 bases between them. The CDR3 is 14 amino acids. From germline, CDR1 is SGHNT and CDR2 YENEEA. The CDR3 DNA sequence: TGTGCCAGCAGCGTCGACAGCTTCTCCTACGAGCAGTACTTC. Translation gives CASSVDSFSYEQYF.

CDR3 protein: CASSLNGQGVREQYF. Written as DNA, the CDR3 is TGCGCCAGCAGCTTGAACGGACAGGGCGTACGCGAGCAGTACTTC. V gene TRBV5-1 combines with J gene TRBJ2-7, with 8 bases aligning to TRBD1. Germline V gives CDR1 SGHRS, CDR2 YFSETQ. The V and J ends lost 1 base and 6 bases, in that order; junction bases with no gene match: 9. The CDR3 is made up of 15 amino acids.

A single count supports this clone. CDR3 coding DNA: TGTGCCACCAGTACTAGCGGGAACCCCTACAATGAGCAGTTCTTC. As protein: CATSTSGNPYNEQFF. The J gene is TRBJ2-1, the V gene TRBV15, with 10 bases aligning to TRBD2. The junction had 4 bases not matched to a gene; V was cut back by 6 bases and J by 2 bases. Per germline, CDR1 LNHNV and CDR2 YYDKDF (reference sequence). The CDR3 is made up of 15 amino acids. The variable domain in full, with the rest retrieved from reference TRBV15 and TRBJ2-1, is DAMVIQNPRYQVTQFGKPVTLSCSQTLNHNVMYWYQQKSSQAPKLLFHYYDKDFNNEADTPDNFQSRRPNTSFCFLDIRSPGLGDTAMYLCATSTSGNPYNEQFFGPGTRLTVL.

The chain recombines TRBV10-2 with TRBJ2-7, with D perhaps TRBD2 (5 bases). The CDR3 runs to 14 residues. The germline V and J ends were trimmed by 2 bases and 3 bases, with 11 bases remaining between them. Germline CDR1 and CDR2: WSHSY and SAAADI. The CDR3 DNA reads TGCGCCAGCAGTGAGGGGCCGGGGTTCTACGAGCAGTACTTC. This codes for CASSEGPGFYEQYF.

This clone was observed a single time. The rearrangement links TRBV4-3 to TRBJ2-5; 8 bases are a match to TRBD2. CDR1 and CDR2 from the germline V gene are LGHNA and YSLEER. This CDR3 is built from 17 residues. Unmatched junction bases numbered 14, after V lost 1 base and J lost 7 bases. This CDR3 is CASSQGSSGTSRATQYF. The CDR3 DNA reads as TGCGCCAGCAGCCAAGGGTCCTCCGGGACTAGTCGGGCGACCCAGTACTTC.

The rearrangement joins TRBV7-6 to TRBJ2-7; TRBD2 matches at 8 bases. From germline, CDR1 is SGHVS and CDR2 FNYEAQ. The CDR3 contains 16 residues. With 5 bases clipped from V and 0 bases from J, the junction kept 9 bases outside the gene matches. The CDR3 region is CASSGGLAQSSYEQYF. The CDR3, as DNA: TGTGCCAGCAGCGGTGGACTAGCCCAGAGCTCCTACGAGCAGTACTTC.

The chain recombines TRBV13 with TRBJ1-2; 8 nucleotides line up with TRBD1. CDR1 is PRHDT, CDR2 FYEKMQ, per germline (reference sequence). The ends lost 5 bases at V and 8 bases at J; junction bases unmatched: 4. The CDR3 covers 12 residues. CDR3 in amino acids: CASSQSGGGYTF. CDR3 nucleotide sequence: TGTGCCAGCAGCCAGTCAGGGGGCGGCTACACCTTC.

This clone showed up just a few times. This chain connects TRBV27 to TRBJ2-7; 11 nucleotides match TRBD2. Germline lookup yields CDR1 MNHEY and CDR2 SMNVEV (reference sequence). The CDR3 runs 15 residues. J lost 2 bases, V lost 7 bases, and 7 bases had no gene match. The CDR3 bases are TGTGCCAGCACCCGGACTAGCGGGTTCCCCTACGAGCAGTACTTC. It codes for CASTRTSGFPYEQYF.

CDR3 loop: CAITARPGEQETQYF. CDR3 coding DNA: TGTGCCATCACCGCGCGGCCGGGAGAGCAAGAGACCCAGTACTTC. The gene calls are TRBV10-3 and TRBJ2-5; D is perhaps TRBD2 (6 bases). The CDR3 has 15 residues. CDR1 and CDR2 (germline): ENHRY, SYGVKD. V was shortened by 7 bases and J by 2 bases, with 17 bases between the two germline ends.

The rearrangement joins TRBV24-1 to TRBJ1-1, with 8 bases fitting TRBD1. V was clipped by 5 bases and J by 3 bases; unmatched bases: 1. This CDR3 is 13 amino acids long. The germline gives CDR1 KGHDR, CDR2 SFDVKD. The DNA for the CDR3 is TGTGCCACCAGTGGACAGGGGCACACTGAAGCTTTCTTT. Its protein is CATSGQGHTEAFF.

The chain combines TRBV5-1 with TRBJ2-7, with 8 bases aligning to TRBD2. There are 14 residues in the CDR3. CDR1 is SGHRS and CDR2 is YFSETQ in the germline V gene. J lost 4 bases, V lost 4 bases, and 7 bases had no gene match. The CDR3, as DNA: TGCGCCAGCAGCATTAGCGGGACTTTTTACGAGCAGTACTTC. Protein sequence: CASSISGTFYEQYF.